Reported below is one T cell receptor beta chain. This clonotype was detected ten times or more. Its specific antigen is unknown. No much larger clone is present one base from it, and per-base qualities are unavailable. The label giving this sample's time point can be read as: patch test 1, 2 weeks after DPC sensitization. The sample's treatment or condition label is to be understood as: therapeutic diphenylcyclopropenone sensitization with weekly scalp DPC. Total RNA was extracted from unfractionated whole blood collected in Tempus Blood RNA tubes. Blood at each patch-test visit was drawn before the patch test was applied. To be eligible, patients had to be aged 18 to 70, diagnosed with alopecia and judged suitable for DPC therapy, while pregnant patients were excluded. From the germline V gene (reference sequence), CDR1 is DFQATT and CDR2 is SNEGSKA. The CDR3 runs 14 amino acids, cysteine and phenylalanine included. The DNA shown is the 42-base CDR3, in frame from base 1. Compared with germline, V lacks 6 bases and J lacks 0 bases; bases without a gene match: 6.

The record originates from a study of human T cells and chemical hapten exposure (dated by TCRdb to about 2021). In terms of the full investigation: For sensitization, 2% DPC in acetone was applied to a roughly 2 cm by roughly 2 cm area of upper inner arm skin. Weekly therapeutic DPC doses were additionally applied to the scalp of patients throughout the approximately 25-week study period. Patch testing was done on the upper back using Finn chambers containing 0.01% DPC, and results were scored after 6 days according to International Contact Dermatitis Research Group standards. Most of the patients in the cohort were female, and the cohort covered alopecia areata with under or over 50% scalp involvement, alopecia totalis and alopecia universalis. Libraries were combined into a pool for sequencing, and differences in TCR yield between samples came mainly from small differences in library volumes within the pool. This study followed changes in the peripheral blood TCR repertoire in vivo during primary and secondary sensitization of alopecia patients to the hapten diphenylcyclopropenone (DPC). Patient blood was sampled pre-sensitization (week 0) and at 2, 6 and about 24 weeks after DPC sensitization. For TCR sequencing, blood came from about 28 alopecia patients at anywhere from one to four time points (pre-sensitization, 2, 6 and 24 weeks). Each blood RNA sample was used to sequence both TCR alpha and TCR beta chains.

Summary of the overall study and its limitations: Alopecia, a presumed autoimmune disease, was present in all patients, so the immune response of the patients might differ from that of healthy individuals. Significantly more large CDR3 similarity clusters were formed by expanded TCRs than by pre-sensitization or healthy control sets, consistent with antigen-driven responses. DPC sensitization did not change the number of TCRs with a frequency above 1 in 1000, and there was no evidence of changes in global repertoire structure. After repeated subsampling, changes were observed in the strength of the expansion versus patch-test correlation and in the threshold at which the correlation became significant. Patch test score was positively correlated with the number of PT1 expanded TCRs, with significance at thresholds 8, 16 and 32 but not at 4.

Library preparation was by RACE. Sequencing was carried out with a NextSeq 500. Library preparation attached unique molecular identifiers to individual cDNA molecules for quantitative, reproducible TCR counting. The paper's data handling went like this. The median number of TCRs per sample was over 85,000, ranging from about 23,224 to 690,600. The Decombinator software suite was used to annotate the V, J and CDR3 of the TCR reads. To make PS versus PT1 abundance plots, every sample was subsampled to the same number of TCRs (28,000). TCRs were defined as expanded if absent before sensitization and observed at least eight times at the 2-week time point. Using fastp trimming at Q25 and MiXCR clonotype assembly, TCRdb reanalyzed the public sequencing data and kept in-frame beta chains. CDR3 protein duplicates are merged, each entry listing the most common genes and DNA. The V and J calls were determined by TCRdb, not by the authors. Here the sample has about 41,000 distinct CDR3 sequences; just under 4% occur a single time. The ten largest clones add up to roughly 24% of the sample.

This sequence uses TRBV20-1 and TRBJ2-7; 9 of the junction bases match TRBD2. The sequence derives from a man aged 50 to 60 with alopecia areata. Some clones in this sample may be carry-over from other donors' samples. This material consisted of whole blood, taken in connection with sensitization to the hapten diphenylcyclopropenone (DPC). The nucleotide sequence reads TGCAGTGCCGAAATGACTAGCGGCTCCTACGAGCAGTACTTC. Its protein product is CSAEMTSGSYEQYF.